This section outlines one TCR beta chain sequence together with its context. This clonotype has a handful of counts. No antigen is known for it. Base qualities are not at hand, and no much larger clone is one base apart. Library construction relied on PCR. TCR sequencing of DNA from cultured CD4+ T cells used the Oncomine TCR Beta short-read assay at the Johns Hopkins FTIC core. Genomic DNA was extracted from the cultured CD4+ T cells with the QIAamp micro DNA kit. The Oncomine TCR Beta libraries from cultured CD4+ T cells were pooled using unique dual indexes and then sequenced on an Illumina iSeq 100. The authors' analysis ran thus. Non-productive sequences were removed, and CDR3s that did not start with C, did not end with F or W, or were shorter than 7 amino acids were discarded. The MANAFEST web application was used to identify antigen-specific clonotypes by comparing peptide-stimulated wells against reference wells and other culture wells. Positive clones required FDR below 0.05, an odds ratio above 5, and productive frequency above 0.1% in at least two of three replicate wells. A clonotype counted as cross-reactive if it showed significant expansion both in the SARS-CoV-2 spike wells and in at least one common cold coronavirus spike condition. Using R version 3.6.1, CDR3 homology was evaluated through Levenshtein distances (stringdist) along with unrooted phylogenetic trees (ape). TCRdb cleaned the public reads at Q25 with fastp, built clones with MiXCR and kept in-frame beta chains. All rows with the same CDR3 protein become a single entry with the most common DNA and genes. The V and J calls shown here were made by TCRdb, not taken from the authors' results. The sample table contains 3,500 to 4,500 distinct CDR3 sequences; only one count was recorded for approximately 18% of them. The top ten clones comprise less than 25% of the sample.

The data belong to a study of vaccination and CD4 T cells after COVID-19 (dated by TCRdb to 2021 to 2024). As for the study more broadly: Convalescent patients had a positive SARS-CoV-2 result on nasal swab PCR, and of these patients, nine had mild disease and one had severe disease. Post-COVID blood samples were collected from convalescent patients a median of roughly 100 days after diagnosis, with a range of about 35 to 180 days. Two doses of either the Pfizer-BioNTech BNT162b2 vaccine (n=8) or the Moderna mRNA-1273 vaccine (n=2) were administered to participants. In roughly nine COVID-19 convalescent patients and 4 infection-naive healthy vaccine recipients, the spike-specific CD4+ TCR repertoire before mRNA vaccination was compared with the repertoire after mRNA vaccination. The cultures were stimulated with overlapping spike peptide pools from SARS-CoV-2 and from the common cold coronaviruses HCoV-NL63, HCoV-OC43 and HCoV-229E. Control cultures received a CEFX viral epitope pool as the positive control, an HIV-1 Nef peptide pool as the negative control, or no peptide. Six males and four females were included in the convalescent cohort, with two Hispanic individuals, seven Caucasians, two Asians and one multiracial person represented. Post-vaccine blood samples were taken a median of roughly 75 days after the second vaccine dose, with a range of 14 to 241 days.

The meaning of the sample's treatment or condition label: roughly ten-day PBMC culture with coronavirus spike peptide pools or control peptides (ViraFEST assay). The ViraFEST assay was used in the study, in which antigen-specific T cells were expanded with peptide pools and expanded clonotypes were subsequently identified by TCR sequencing. The positive SARS-CoV-2 PCR tests of the convalescent patients were dated from March to December 2020, before the Alpha, Beta and Delta variants emerged in the United States. Each well held fewer than 2.5 million PBMCs cultured with 10 ug/ml peptide pools in IMDM containing 5% human AB serum and 9 to 10 IU/ml IL-2. On days 3 and 7, half of the culture medium was replaced with fresh IL-2-containing medium. After less than twelve days of culture, CD4+ T cells were isolated by negative selection with the EasySep CD4+ T cell isolation kit. PBMCs were separated from whole blood using Ficoll-Paque Plus gradient centrifugation and then either used fresh or cryopreserved at -140C. Culture conditions were generally each tested in triplicate wells.

The CDR3 sequence holds 15 residues, the cysteine and phenylalanine included. Only CDR3 DNA is held: 45 bases, read in frame from base 1. V ends up 7 bases short and J 4 bases short, with an unmatched junction base count of 9. CDR1 and CDR2 (LNHDA, SQIVND) derive from the germline V gene (reference sequence). Results the study describes overall, beyond this receptor: An increase in the median number of SARS-CoV-2-reactive clonotypes from some 20 after infection to about 39 after vaccination was observed, but the change was not found to be significant. The number of convalescent patients in the study was relatively small, and the study did not examine early timepoints following natural infection. Nearly all vaccine-specific clones in convalescent patients (304 of 307) were mono-reactive for SARS-CoV-2 spike rather than cross-reactive with common cold coronaviruses. Among the post-vaccine SARS-CoV-2-reactive clones in convalescent patients, a median around 86% showed up only after vaccination, which suggests vaccine-specific priming.

The clonotype originates from a human donor who had recovered from COVID-19. The sequencing input was CD4+ T cells from blood, cultured in vitro. Recombination joined TRBV19 with TRBJ2-2; the central 7 bases match TRBD1. The nucleotide sequence reads TGTGCCAGTACCAACACCGGGACAGCCACCGGGGAGCTGTTTTTT. This encodes CASTNTGTATGELFF.